Below, 7 T cell receptor beta chains from the same sample are listed, as sequenced in a study of T cell responses to AZD1222 COVID-19 vaccine. TCRdb's table, derived via immunoSEQ multiplex PCR, lists solely in-frame clones and lacks some. The table lists about 170,000 clones, around 89% of them singletons. The source was peripheral blood, collected 28 days after the second dose of the MenACWY control vaccine. These receptors all stem from an adult who received the MenACWY meningococcal vaccine as a control.

In the case of this clone: Other DNA variants within this sample encode the same CDR3. The chain employs TRBV2 and TRBJ1-5; TRBD1 aligns across 10 bases. CDR1 is SNHLY, CDR2 FYNNEI, per germline. V shed 11 bases, J shed 5 bases, and the junction held 6 bases outside the gene matches. CDR3 length: 13 residues. The CDR3 protein is CASRTGGYQPQHF. For the CDR3, the DNA is TGTGCCTCTCGGACAGGGGGTTATCAGCCCCAGCATTTT. Based on the CDR3 plus reference TRBV2 and TRBJ1-5, the full variable domain is EPEVTQTPSHQVTQMGQEVILRCVPISNHLYFYWYRQILGQKVEFLVSFYNNEISEKSEIFDDQFSVERPDGSNFTLKIRSTKLEDSAMYFCASRTGGYQPQHFGDGTRLSIL.

This chain uses TRBV19 with TRBJ2-5, with D hard to call. Trimming removed 2 bases from V and 1 base from J, with 14 bases in between. Germline V CDR1 and CDR2: LNHDA, SQIVND (reference sequence). This CDR3 comprises 16 residues. This CDR3 is CASSINLQLLQETQYF. CDR3 sequence (DNA): TGTGCCAGTAGTATAAATCTCCAGCTCCTCCAAGAGACCCAGTACTTC.

The gene calls are TRBV4-1 and TRBJ2-6; D uncertain. The CDR3 has 17 residues. V dropped 0 bases and J dropped 1 base, with 10 bases sitting between them. The V gene's germline CDR1 is MGHRA and CDR2 YSYEKL. CDR3 protein: CASSQDVAESGANVLTF. DNA for the CDR3: TGCGCCAGCAGCCAAGATGTTGCAGAATCTGGGGCCAACGTCCTGACTTTC.

The rearrangement joins TRBV30 to TRBJ2-1; D gene unclear. Germline-derived CDR1 and CDR2 are GTSNPN and SVGIG (reference sequence). This CDR3 contains 11 residues. The ends were cut back, 0 bases at V and 6 bases at J, with 3 bases in the middle. The CDR3 nucleotides are TGTGCCTGGAGTGTTTCCAATGAGCAGTTCTTC. Translation: CAWSVSNEQFF.

V usage is TRBV5-1 and J usage is TRBJ2-2; 7 positions agree with TRBD1. Germline CDR1 is SGHRS and CDR2 is YFSETQ. CDR3 length: 17 amino acids. V lost 0 bases to trimming and J lost 6 bases; unmatched junction nucleotides: 11. The CDR3 spells CASSLAQGERGSGELFF. The DNA for the CDR3 is TGCGCCAGCAGCTTGGCCCAGGGGGAAAGGGGTTCCGGGGAGCTGTTTTTT.

Comments on this clone: Other DNA sequences within the sample encode an identical CDR3. This chain connects TRBV7-2 to TRBJ1-5; 8 positions agree with TRBD1. This CDR3 spans 15 amino acids. CDR1 is SGHTA, CDR2 FQGNSA, per germline. V lost 1 base and J lost 2; bases outside the gene matches: 1. The CDR3 loop is CASSLDRGGNQPQHF. As DNA, the CDR3 is TGTGCCAGCAGCTTAGACAGGGGGGGCAATCAGCCCCAGCATTTT.

This clone appeared a single time. The chain has TRBV7-6 and TRBJ2-3, with 7 nucleotides matching TRBD1. The CDR3 covers 16 residues. The ends lost 5 bases at V and 5 bases at J; junction bases unmatched: 13. The germline V gene has CDR1 SGHVS and CDR2 FNYEAQ. In nucleotides, the CDR3 is TGTGCCAGCAGCGCACAACTACAGGGGACGCAAGATACGCAGTATTTT. Its translation: CASSAQLQGTQDTQYF.